The source of this TCR beta chain is a study of human T cells and chemical hapten exposure. General study results and limits: Compared with pre-sensitization or healthy control sets, expanded TCRs clustered more.

Ten or more counts support this clonotype. Its antigen is not identified. Original processing notes: Across samples, TCR counts had a median of around 100,000 and ranged from roughly 23,224 to 700,000. TCRdb processed the RACE reads anew with MiXCR; each CDR3 protein has one entry. What appears here as the V and J calls and clone size reflects TCRdb's work, not the paper's. The data contain 40,000 or so distinct CDR3 sequences, over 3.5% of them singletons. The time point is: patch test 1, 2 weeks after DPC sensitization. Treatment denoted: therapeutic diphenylcyclopropenone sensitization with weekly scalp DPC. It was from unfractionated whole blood that total RNA was extracted. V dropped 6 bases and J dropped 5; count of bases not matched to a gene: 3. The CDR3 runs to 14 residues. Germline V lookup: CDR1 WSHSY, CDR2 SAAADI.

The chain links TRBV10-2 to TRBJ2-5; TRBD2 matches at 13 bases. This TCR came from a man aged 50 to 60 with alopecia areata. Some clones in this sample may be carry-over from other donors' samples. The sequences come from whole blood, collected in connection with sensitization to the hapten diphenylcyclopropenone (DPC). CDR3 sequence (DNA): TGCGCCAGCAGGGGACTAGCGGGACAGGAGACCCAGTACTTC. The encoded protein is CASRGLAGQETQYF.